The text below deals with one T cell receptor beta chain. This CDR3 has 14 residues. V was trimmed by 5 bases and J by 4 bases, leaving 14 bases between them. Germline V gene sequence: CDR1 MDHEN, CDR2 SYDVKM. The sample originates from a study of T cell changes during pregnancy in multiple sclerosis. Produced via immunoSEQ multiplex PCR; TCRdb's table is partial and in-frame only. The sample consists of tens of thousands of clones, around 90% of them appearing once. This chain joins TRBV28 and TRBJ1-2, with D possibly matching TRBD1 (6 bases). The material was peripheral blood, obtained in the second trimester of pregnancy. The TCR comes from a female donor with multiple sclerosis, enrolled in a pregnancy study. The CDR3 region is CASSPQGTVYGYTF. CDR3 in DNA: TGTGCCAGCAGTCCCCAGGGGACGGTCTATGGCTACACCTTC.